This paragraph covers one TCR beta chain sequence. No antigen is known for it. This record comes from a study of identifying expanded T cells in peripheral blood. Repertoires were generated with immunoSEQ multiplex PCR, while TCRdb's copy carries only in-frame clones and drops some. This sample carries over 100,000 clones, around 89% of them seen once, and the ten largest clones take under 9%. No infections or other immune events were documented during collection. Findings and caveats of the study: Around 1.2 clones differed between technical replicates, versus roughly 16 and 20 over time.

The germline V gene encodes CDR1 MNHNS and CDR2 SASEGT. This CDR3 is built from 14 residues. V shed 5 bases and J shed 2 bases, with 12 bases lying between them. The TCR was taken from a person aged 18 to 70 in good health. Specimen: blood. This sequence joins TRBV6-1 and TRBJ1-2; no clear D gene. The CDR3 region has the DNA TGTGCCAGCAGTCTCCTTGATGGGAACTATGGCTACACCTTC. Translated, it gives CASSLLDGNYGYTF.